This section outlines one T cell receptor (beta chain) sequence together with its context. The junction and the germline gene differ at one end; a read error may be behind it. These data originate in a study of blood T cell repertoires in COVID-19. About the study: Spain, Italy and the United States supplied samples that represented acute and convalescent COVID-19. Nucleic acid was either cDNA or gDNA, and it came from T cells, B-cell-depleted T cells, or PBMCs.

How the authors handled the data: Cell counts per sample came from amplifying reference gene primers. Profiling relied on immunoSEQ multiplex PCR, and the TCRdb table lists in-frame clones only, not all of them. V and J calls and clone size come straight from that table; D and trimming were deduced from the DNA. The repertoire holds about 670,000 clones, with 70% to 90% as singletons. The sequence was obtained from a woman aged 18-30 years with acute or convalescent COVID-19. The sample was peripheral blood.

Here the CDR3 reads CMETVNYGYTF. CDR3 in DNA: TGCATGGAGACAGTGAACTATGGCTACACCTTC. The chain has TRBV6-5 and TRBJ1-2; possibly TRBD1 for D (5 bases). This CDR3 has 11 residues. CDR1 MNHEY and CDR2 SVGAGI come from the germline V gene.